This T cell receptor beta chain was sequenced for a study of control samples from healthy donors and cancer patients. Profiling relied on immunoSEQ multiplex PCR, and the TCRdb table lists in-frame clones only, not all of them. Of tens of thousands of clones listed, roughly 94% are singletons. The CDR3 runs to 17 residues. Trimming cost V 6 bases and J 4 bases; bases outside gene matches: 14. In germline, CDR1 is SNHLY, CDR2 FYNNEI. A single count supports this clone. The specimen was blood. The sequence derives from a man in his sixties in good health. This chain joins TRBV2 and TRBJ2-2; TRBD1 aligns across 7 bases. DNA for the CDR3: TGTGCCAGCAGAGTACAGGGGACCTCGGTCCTCACCGGGGAGCTGTTTTTT. It is translated as CASRVQGTSVLTGELFF. Together with reference TRBV2 and TRBJ2-2, the CDR3 gives the full variable domain: EPEVTQTPSHQVTQMGQEVILRCVPISNHLYFYWYRQILGQKVEFLVSFYNNEISEKSEIFDDQFSVERPDGSNFTLKIRSTKLEDSAMYFCASRVQGTSVLTGELFFGEGSRLTVL.